There are many counts of the clone carrying this TCR beta chain. TCRdb ran MiXCR on the 5' RACE reads and lists one entry per CDR3 protein. The repertoire holds hundreds of thousands of distinct CDR3 sequences, with 21% as singletons. This sample was included in a study of T cells after yellow fever vaccination. The V and J ends lost 11 bases and 5 bases, in that order; junction bases with no gene match: 5. This CDR3 comprises 12 residues. Germline V CDR1 and CDR2: SNHLY, FYNNEI. The TCR comes from a man aged 18 to 30 who received the YFV17D yellow fever vaccine. The chain links TRBV2 to TRBJ1-1; TRBD1 matches 10 bases. The source material was PBMCs, sampled less than 25 days after the first yellow fever vaccination. Written as DNA, the CDR3 is TGTGCCGGACGGACAGGGGGGACTGAAGCTTTCTTT. Translation: CAGRTGGTEAFF.